The clone carrying this T cell receptor beta chain was counted ten times or more. Its antigen remains unknown. These data belong to a study of CD8 T cells in ankylosing spondylitis. Study-level findings and limits: The disease-linked clones had a CD8+ phenotype and low blood frequencies. A motif in TCR beta, a set of under ten highly homologous variants, appeared characteristic of ankylosing spondylitis blood. Within matched ankylosing spondylitis synovial fluid, disease-linked clones were reportedly significantly enriched.

Quantitative 5'-RACE with molecular barcodes produced the TCR beta libraries. MiXCR was run by TCRdb on the 5' RACE reads, yielding one entry per CDR3 protein. The repertoire holds more than 400,000 distinct CDR3 sequences, with about 5.2% as singletons. V lost 2 bases to trimming and J lost 6 bases, with 13 bases between them. The CDR3 has 15 residues. The germline V gene encodes CDR1 MNHEY and CDR2 SMNVEV (reference sequence). Sequenced input: blood, either unsorted or a sorted T cell fraction (not recorded which). The receptor was isolated from a male donor with ankylosing spondylitis. The chain has TRBV27 and TRBJ2-2; TRBD2 is a possible D gene (6 bases). The CDR3 region is CASSLIRGGAGELFF. Here the CDR3 DNA reads TGTGCCAGCAGTTTAATTCGAGGAGGGGCCGGGGAGCTGTTTTTT.